The TCR beta chain under discussion was sequenced for a study of cytomegalovirus exposure and HLA in healthy donors. Study at large: Researchers previously reported finding 90 million to 130 million unique TCR beta sequences from some 180 million T cells. Most genotyped donors, 81% of 398, had Caucasian-associated genetic ancestry.

Details on this clone: The antigen remains undetermined.

The PCR used 60 Vbeta and 13 Jbeta primers. The repertoire was sequenced with immunoSEQ multiplex PCR; TCRdb's copy has only in-frame clones and lacks some. The sample yields a few hundred thousand clones, approximately 79% seen once. The study, taken as a whole, reports: DRB1 had the most TCR associations and HLA-C the fewest, a later analysis found, with rates varying by HLA locus. Both high specificity and high sensitivity reportedly marked the classifier's diagnosis of cytomegalovirus status.

Germline trimming cut 5 bases from V and 5 bases from J; bases unmatched to any gene: 10. This CDR3 is 17 amino acids long. Germline CDR1 reads SGHAT; CDR2 reads FQNNGV. This chain joins TRBV11-2 and TRBJ2-5; TRBD2 aligns across 14 bases. The source is a girl between 2 and 10 years old in good health and CMV-seronegative. Material for sequencing was PBMCs. The CDR3 here is CASSTNSRTSGRETQYF. CDR3 coding DNA: TGTGCCAGCAGCACAAACAGCCGGACTAGCGGGAGGGAGACCCAGTACTTC.